The entry below describes one TCR beta chain. Antigen: not known. V lost 0 bases to trimming and J lost 4 bases, with 10 bases between them. Germline CDR1 and CDR2: MNHNS and SASEGT. CDR3 length: 14 amino acids. The data were taken from a study of T-cell memory formation after mild COVID-19. Study-wide findings and caveats: Clones that contracted from day 15 to 85 had balanced CD4/CD8; later expanders were CD4+ biased. The second-wave clones peaking on day 37 were not confirmed as SARS-CoV-2-specific.

Amplification by 5'RACE using constant-segment primers produced TCR alpha and TCR beta cDNA libraries that carried sample barcodes and UMIs. TCRdb re-called the 5' RACE reads through MiXCR, storing one row per CDR3 protein. The repertoire holds roughly 400,000 distinct CDR3 sequences, with about a sixth as singletons. The chain carries TRBV6-1 and TRBJ2-7; a weak D match, TRBD1 (6 bases). Sequencing input: PBMCs or a T cell subset sorted from them (not recorded which). The receptor was derived from a man aged 18 to 35 who had mild COVID-19 (a few samples of this study predate the infection). Cell type and time point are not known. The CDR3 region has the DNA TGTGCCAGCAGTGAAGCGTGGACAGATTACGAGCAGTACTTC. This sequence encodes CASSEAWTDYEQYF.